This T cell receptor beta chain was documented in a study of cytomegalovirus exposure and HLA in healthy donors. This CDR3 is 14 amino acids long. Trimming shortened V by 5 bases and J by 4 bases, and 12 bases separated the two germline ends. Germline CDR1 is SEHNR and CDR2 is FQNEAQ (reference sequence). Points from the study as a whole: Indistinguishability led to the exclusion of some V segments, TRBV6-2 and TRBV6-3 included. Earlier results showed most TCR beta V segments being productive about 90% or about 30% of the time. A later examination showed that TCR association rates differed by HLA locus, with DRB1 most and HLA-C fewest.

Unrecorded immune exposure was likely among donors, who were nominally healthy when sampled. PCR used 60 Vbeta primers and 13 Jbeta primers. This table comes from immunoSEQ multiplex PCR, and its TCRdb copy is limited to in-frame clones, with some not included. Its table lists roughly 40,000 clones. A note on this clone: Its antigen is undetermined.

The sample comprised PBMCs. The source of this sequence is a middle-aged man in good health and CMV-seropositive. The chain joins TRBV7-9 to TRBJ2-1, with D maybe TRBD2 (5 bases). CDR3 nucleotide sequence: TGTGCCAGCAGCCCGGTCGGGGTTTACAATGAGCAGTTCTTC. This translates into CASSPVGVYNEQFF. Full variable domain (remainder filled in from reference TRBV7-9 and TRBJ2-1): DTGVSQNPRHKITKRGQNVTFRCDPISEHNRLYWYRQTLGQGPEFLTYFQNEAQLEKSRLLSDRFSAERPKGSFSTLEIQRTEQGDSAMYLCASSPVGVYNEQFFGPGTRLTVL.